The T cell receptor beta chain described here comes from a study of cytomegalovirus exposure and HLA in healthy donors. Study summary: An early data release held about 85 million unique TCRs from HLA-typed donors. Study-wide findings and caveats: Within the data, a cluster of highly shared sequence variants was likely a sequencing artifact. Later genetic work tied a missense DCLRE1C variant to beta-chain V and J trimming. Association with HLA alleles at 0.05 false discovery rate was found for 15,000 to 20,000 TCR beta sequences in a later analysis.

Researchers ran the PCR with 60 Vbeta and 13 Jbeta primers. Here immunoSEQ multiplex PCR was the method, and the copy in TCRdb shows in-frame clones only, minus some. The table lists fewer than 200,000 clones, roughly four fifths of them singletons, with approximately 1.3% in the top ten. Comment on this clone: Its antigen is undetermined.

The CDR3 spans 16 residues. Germline CDR1 is LNHDA and CDR2 is SQIVND (reference sequence). V lost 6 bases and J lost 0; bases outside the gene matches: 7. The clonotype originates from a young man in good health and CMV-seronegative. The sample comprised PBMCs. The chain links TRBV19 to TRBJ2-1, with TRBD1 matching 8 bases. CDR3: CASRQDRGPSYNEQFF. In nucleotides, the CDR3 is TGTGCCAGTAGACAAGACAGGGGTCCCTCCTACAATGAGCAGTTCTTC.